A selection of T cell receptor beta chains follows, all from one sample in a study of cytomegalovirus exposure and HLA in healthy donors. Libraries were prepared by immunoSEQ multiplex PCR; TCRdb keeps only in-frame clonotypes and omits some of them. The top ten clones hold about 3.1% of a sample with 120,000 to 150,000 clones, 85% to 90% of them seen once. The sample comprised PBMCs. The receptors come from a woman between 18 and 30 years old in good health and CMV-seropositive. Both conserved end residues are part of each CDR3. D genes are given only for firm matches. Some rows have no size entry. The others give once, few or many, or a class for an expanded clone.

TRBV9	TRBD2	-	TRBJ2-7	CASSVGGLASYEQYF	TGTGCCAGCAGCGTAGGGGGACTAGCGTCCTACGAGCAGTACTTC
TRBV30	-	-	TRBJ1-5	CAWSSGPQPQHF	TGTGCCTGGAGTTCAGGGCCTCAGCCCCAGCATTTT
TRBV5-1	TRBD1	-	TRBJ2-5	CASSSTGTQETQYF	TGCGCCAGCAGCTCGACAGGGACCCAAGAGACCCAGTACTTC
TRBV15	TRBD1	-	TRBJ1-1	CATSRGMQGAIMNTEAFF	TGTGCCACCAGCAGAGGTATGCAGGGGGCCATAATGAACACTGAAGCTTTCTTT
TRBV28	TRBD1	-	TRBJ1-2	CASSLGTGGNYGYTF	TGTGCCAGCAGCCTAGGGACAGGGGGAAACTATGGCTACACCTTC
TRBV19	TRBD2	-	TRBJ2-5	CASSIAGGLAGQETQYF	TGTGCCAGTAGTATCGCCGGGGGACTAGCGGGACAAGAGACCCAGTACTTC
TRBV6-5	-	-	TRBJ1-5	CASSYSMVGVEQPQHF	TGTGCCAGCAGTTACTCGATGGTGGGAGTTGAGCAGCCCCAGCATTTT
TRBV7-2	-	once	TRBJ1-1	CASSLGGQNTEAFF	TGTGCCAGCAGCTTAGGAGGACAGAACACTGAAGCTTTCTTT
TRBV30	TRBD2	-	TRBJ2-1	CAWNELAGMFYEQFF	TGTGCCTGGAATGAACTAGCGGGAATGTTCTATGAGCAGTTCTTC
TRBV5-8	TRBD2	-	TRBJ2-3	CASSLGLAGGDTQYF	TGTGCCAGCAGCTTGGGTCTAGCGGGAGGCGATACGCAGTATTTT
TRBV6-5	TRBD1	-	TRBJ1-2	CASTKMTGTYGYTF	TGTGCCAGCACAAAGATGACAGGGACCTATGGCTACACCTTC
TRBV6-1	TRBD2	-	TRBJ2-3	CASSWTSGTDTQYF	TGTGCCAGCAGTTGGACTAGCGGGACAGATACGCAGTATTTT
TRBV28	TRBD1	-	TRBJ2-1	CASSTWDRGNNEQFF	TGTGCCAGCAGCACCTGGGACAGGGGAAACAATGAGCAGTTCTTC
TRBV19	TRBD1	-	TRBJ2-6	CASSSNRGDVLTF	TGTGCCAGTAGTTCAAACAGGGGGGACGTCCTGACTTTC
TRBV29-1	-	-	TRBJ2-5	CSARGGAGETQYF	TGCAGCGCCCGAGGCGGGGCGGGTGAGACCCAGTACTTC
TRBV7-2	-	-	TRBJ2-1	CASSSTAGNEQFF	TGTGCCAGCAGCTCCACGGCCGGGAATGAGCAGTTCTTC
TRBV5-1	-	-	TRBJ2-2	CASSETGNTGELFF	TGCGCCAGCAGCGAGACAGGGAACACCGGGGAGCTGTTTTTT
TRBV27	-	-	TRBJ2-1	CASSPTRVGVNNEQFF	TGTGCCAGCAGTCCCACCCGGGTGGGAGTGAACAATGAGCAGTTCTTC
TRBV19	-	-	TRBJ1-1	CASSQGRDTEAFF	TGTGCCAGTTCTCAGGGGCGGGACACTGAAGCTTTCTTT
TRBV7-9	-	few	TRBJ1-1	CASSETGGTTEAFF	TGTGCCAGCAGCGAAACGGGAGGGACCACTGAAGCTTTCTTT
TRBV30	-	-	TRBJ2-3	CAWSSGYTDTQYF	TGTGCCTGGAGTTCAGGGTACACAGATACGCAGTATTTT
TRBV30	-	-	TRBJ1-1	CAWTFEGGNTEAFF	TGTGCCTGGACGTTTGAGGGAGGAAACACTGAAGCTTTCTTT
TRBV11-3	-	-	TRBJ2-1	CASSPSWATPSYNEQFF	TGTGCCAGCAGCCCATCCTGGGCGACGCCCTCCTACAATGAGCAGTTCTTC
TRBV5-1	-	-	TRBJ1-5	CASSIRAGSGPQHF	TGCGCCAGCAGTATCAGGGCAGGGTCCGGGCCCCAGCATTTT
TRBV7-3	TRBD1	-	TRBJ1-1	CASSLTPPGGSTEAFF	TGTGCCAGCAGCTTAACCCCGCCAGGGGGTTCAACTGAAGCTTTCTTT
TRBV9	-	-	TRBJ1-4	CASSARPDRATNEKLFF	TGTGCCAGCAGCGCCCGACCAGACAGAGCAACTAATGAAAAACTGTTTTTT
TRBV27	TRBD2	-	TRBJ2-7	CASSPQGGGLPYEQYF	TGTGCCAGCAGTCCTCAGGGCGGGGGTCTGCCCTACGAGCAGTACTTC
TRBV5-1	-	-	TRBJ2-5	CASSGRGSRETQYF	TGCGCCAGCAGCGGTAGGGGGTCGCGGGAGACCCAGTACTTC
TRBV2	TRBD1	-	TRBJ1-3	CASSELGQASGNTIYF	TGTGCCAGCAGTGAATTGGGACAGGCCTCTGGAAACACCATATATTTT
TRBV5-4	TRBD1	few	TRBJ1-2	CASSTRDRHYGYTF	TGTGCCAGCAGCACGCGGGACAGACATTATGGCTACACCTTC
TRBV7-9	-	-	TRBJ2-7	CASSFLDSYEQYF	TGTGCCAGCAGCTTCTTAGACTCCTACGAGCAGTACTTC
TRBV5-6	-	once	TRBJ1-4	CASSLTLGARNEKLFF	TGTGCCAGCAGCTTAACGTTAGGGGCCCGTAATGAAAAACTGTTTTTT
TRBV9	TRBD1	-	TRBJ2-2	CASSGTGGGTGELFF	TGTGCCAGCAGCGGGACAGGGGGCGGCACCGGGGAGCTGTTTTTT
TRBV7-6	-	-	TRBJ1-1	CASSSTMNTEAFF	TGTGCCAGCAGCTCGACTATGAACACTGAAGCTTTCTTT
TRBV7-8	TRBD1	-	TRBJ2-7	CASSFSDRGIYEQYF	TGTGCCAGCAGCTTTTCCGACAGGGGGATCTACGAGCAGTACTTC
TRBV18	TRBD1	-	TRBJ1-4	CASSPRSGGEAEKLFF	TGTGCCAGCTCACCACGGTCAGGGGGCGAGGCTGAAAAACTGTTTTTT
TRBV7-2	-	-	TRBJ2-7	CASSPRSSYEQYF	TGTGCCAGCAGCCCCCGCAGTTCCTACGAGCAGTACTTC
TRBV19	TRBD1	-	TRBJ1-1	CASSIQGAEAEAFF	TGTGCCAGTAGCATACAGGGGGCGGAGGCTGAAGCTTTCTTT
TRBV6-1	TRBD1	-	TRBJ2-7	CASSPDRGPYEQYF	TGTGCCAGCAGCCCGGACAGGGGGCCATACGAGCAGTACTTC
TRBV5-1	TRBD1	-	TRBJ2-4	CASSPGQGNIQYF	TGCGCCAGCAGCCCCGGACAGGGGAACATTCAGTACTTC
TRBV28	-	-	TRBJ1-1	CASSLPRTEAFF	TGTGCCAGCAGTTTACCGCGAACTGAAGCTTTCTTT
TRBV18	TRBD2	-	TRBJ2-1	CASSLGLAGGDEQFF	TGTGCCAGCTCGCTCGGACTAGCGGGAGGGGATGAGCAGTTCTTC
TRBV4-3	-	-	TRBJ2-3	CASSQVRGAATDTQYF	TGCGCCAGCAGCCAAGTGCGAGGAGCGGCCACAGATACGCAGTATTTT
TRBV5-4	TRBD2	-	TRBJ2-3	CASSLGGLAAPPTDTQYF	TGTGCCAGCAGCTTGGGGGGACTAGCGGCCCCTCCCACAGATACGCAGTATTTT
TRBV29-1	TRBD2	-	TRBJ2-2	CSVRTRGELFF	TGCAGCGTACGGACTAGAGGGGAGCTGTTTTTT
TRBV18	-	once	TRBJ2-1	CASSPMTMGEQFF	TGTGCCAGCTCACCAATGACTATGGGTGAGCAGTTCTTC
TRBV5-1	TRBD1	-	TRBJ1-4	CASSLQGANEKLFF	TGCGCCAGCAGCTTACAGGGGGCTAATGAAAAACTGTTTTTT
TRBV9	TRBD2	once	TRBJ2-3	CASSQTSGMDTQYF	TGTGCCAGCAGCCAGACTAGCGGGATGGATACGCAGTATTTT
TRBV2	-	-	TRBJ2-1	CASSDGWLGDEQFF	TGTGCCAGCAGCGATGGGTGGCTAGGGGATGAGCAGTTCTTC
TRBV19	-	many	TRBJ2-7	CASSIRSGSYEQYF	TGTGCCAGTAGTATAAGGAGCGGTTCCTACGAGCAGTACTTC
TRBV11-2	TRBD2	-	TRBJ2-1	CASSLVGGLGNEQFF	TGTGCCAGCAGCTTAGTGGGAGGGCTTGGCAATGAGCAGTTCTTC
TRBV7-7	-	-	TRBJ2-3	CASSLGGADTQYF	TGTGCCAGCAGCTTAGGGGGGGCAGATACGCAGTATTTT
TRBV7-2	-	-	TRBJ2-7	CASSTPGHPYEQYF	TGTGCCAGCAGCACCCCGGGACACCCCTACGAGCAGTACTTC